These 7 T cell receptor beta chains were sequenced from one sample in a study of beta chain features in type 1 diabetes (dated by TCRdb to the late 2010s). Libraries were made using the immunoSEQ multiplex PCR assay. All of the isolated RNA was reverse transcribed with the High Capacity cDNA Reverse Transcription Kit, so expressed TCRB transcripts were sequenced. TCRdb took over this immuneACCESS table, retaining in-frame rearrangements with V and J assigned. Such tables are incomplete; in checked studies, under half of the missing clones stem from an unresolved V gene, and the remainder is unexplained. Across this sample there are some 660,000 clones, with more than 13% seen only once. Jointly, the top ten make up approximately 0.043% of the sample. Findings and caveats that apply to the study as a whole: A moderate but significant shortening of TCRB CDR3 length was observed in type 1 diabetes patients in all four CD4+ subsets.

No antigen is known for these receptors. The sequencing input was naive CD4+ T cells from blood. Sample cell subset or site, as interpreted from the label and publication: true naive CD4+ T cells. The source is a man between 18 and 29 years old with type 1 diabetes.

J is TRBJ1-1 and V is TRBV2; perhaps TRBD1 as D (5 bases). Trimming took 8 bases from V and 2 from J, leaving 15 bases between them. The CDR3 has 14 amino acids. Germline loops: CDR1 SNHLY, CDR2 FYNNEI. The chain's CDR3 is CASGRQMVNTEAFF. As DNA, the CDR3 is TGTGCCAGCGGGAGACAGATGGTAAACACTGAAGCTTTCTTT. Variable domain in full (rest from reference TRBV2 and TRBJ1-1): EPEVTQTPSHQVTQMGQEVILRCVPISNHLYFYWYRQILGQKVEFLVSFYNNEISEKSEIFDDQFSVERPDGSNFTLKIRSTKLEDSAMYFCASGRQMVNTEAFFGQGTRLTVV.

The CDR3 DNA reads as TGTGCCAGCAGCCTCGGACACAACAGGCTGAACACTGAAGCTTTCTTT. Amino acids: CASSLGHNRLNTEAFF. The chain combines TRBV11-2 with TRBJ1-1; TRBD1 is a possible D gene (5 bases). The CDR3 consists of 16 residues. CDR1 is SGHAT and CDR2 is FQNNGV in the germline V gene. The V end was cut by 5 bases, the J end by 0 bases, with 16 bases between.

This clone showed up just a few times. This sequence joins TRBV30 and TRBJ2-1, with 7 bases identical to TRBD2. In germline, CDR1 is GTSNPN, CDR2 SVGIG (reference sequence). V lost 3 bases, J lost 1 base, and 6 bases stayed unmatched. The CDR3 loop spans 15 amino acids. Here the CDR3 reads CAWRSGGSSYNEQFF. The CDR3 bases are TGTGCCTGGAGGTCCGGCGGGAGTTCCTACAATGAGCAGTTCTTC.

The chain carries TRBV1 and TRBJ2-5; the DNA was not used to check the table's D call, TRBD1. TRBV1 represents a pseudogene. The CDR3 is 15 amino acids. DNA for the CDR3: TGCACCAGCAGCCAAGATAGGTACAGCCGGGAGACCCAGTACTTC. Residues: CTSSQDRYSRETQYF.

The chain is built from TRBV18 and TRBJ2-1; TRBD1 aligns across 7 bases. Trimming removed 5 bases from V and 6 bases from J; junction bases left unmatched: 7. This CDR3 is built from 14 residues. CDR1 KGHSH and CDR2 LQKENI come from the germline V gene. The CDR3 loop is CASSTTGQPNEQFF. The CDR3 nucleotides read TGTGCCAGCTCAACCACGGGACAGCCCAATGAGCAGTTCTTC.

This clone was found a few times. The rearrangement uses TRBV1 and TRBJ2-5; the table's D call of TRBD2 was not tested on the DNA. TRBV1 is a pseudogene. The CDR3 is made up of 20 amino acids. CDR3: CTSSQGTGLAGGLRQETQYF. The CDR3 DNA reads TGCACCAGCAGCCAAGGAACTGGATTAGCGGGAGGTCTGCGGCAAGAGACCCAGTACTTC.

The rearrangement uses TRBV15 and TRBJ1-2, with 7 bases identical to TRBD1. This CDR3 contains 16 residues. The junction had 4 bases not matched to a gene; V was cut back by 0 bases and J by 0 bases. Germline V gives CDR1 LNHNV, CDR2 YYDKDF (reference sequence). In DNA form, the CDR3 reads TGTGCCACCAGCAGAGAGAGGGGGCGTTCTAACTATGGCTACACCTTC. It translates to CATSRERGRSNYGYTF. Full variable domain (rest looked up from reference TRBV15 and TRBJ1-2): DAMVIQNPRYQVTQFGKPVTLSCSQTLNHNVMYWYQQKSSQAPKLLFHYYDKDFNNEADTPDNFQSRRPNTSFCFLDIRSPGLGDTAMYLCATSRERGRSNYGYTFGSGTRLTVV.